A selection of T cell receptor beta chains follows, all from one sample in a study of STAT5B mutations in CD4+ large granular lymphocyte leukemia. Method: immunoSEQ multiplex PCR; TCRdb's copy keeps in-frame clones and lacks some. The repertoire holds 37,000 or so clones, with roughly four fifths as singletons. The sample comprised CD4+ T cells from blood buffy coats. These receptors all stem from a human donor in good health. CDR3s include the opening cysteine and the closing phenylalanine or tryptophan. The order of the fields is J gene, clone size, V gene, D gene, CDR3 DNA, CDR3 protein. The D gene is left open where the match is weak. Only part of the rows carry a size: once, few, many, or a class if the clone is expanded.

TRBJ2-1,NA,TRBV11-3,TRBD2,TGTGCCAGCAGCCCACTAGCGAACTCCTACAATGAGCAGTTCTTC,CASSPLANSYNEQFF
TRBJ2-3,NA,TRBV30,TRBD2,TGTGCCTGGGGACTAGCGGGGTCCTTCACAGATACGCAGTATTTT,CAWGLAGSFTDTQYF
TRBJ2-5,NA,TRBV5-1,TRBD2,TGCGCCAGCAGCCTGGGGCGGGAGTACCAAGAGACCCAGTACTTC,CASSLGREYQETQYF
TRBJ1-1,NA,TRBV2,NA,TGTGCCAGCGGGAGAAAAGGCATGAACACTGAAGCTTTCTTT,CASGRKGMNTEAFF
TRBJ1-2,NA,TRBV6-5,NA,TGTGCCAGCAGTTCCGACTATGGCTACACCTTC,CASSSDYGYTF
TRBJ1-3,NA,TRBV30,NA,TGTGCCTGGAGTGTACAGGAAAAAAACACCATATATTTT,CAWSVQEKNTIYF
TRBJ2-6,once,TRBV4-1,TRBD1,TGCGCCAGCAGCCCGACAGGGACCTTTGGGGCCAACGTCCTGACTTTC,CASSPTGTFGANVLTF
TRBJ2-1,NA,TRBV5-1,TRBD2,TGCGCCAGCAGCTCAACCGGGACTACCTTATCCTACAATGAGCAGTTCTTC,CASSSTGTTLSYNEQFF
TRBJ1-1,NA,TRBV11-3,NA,TGTGCCAGCAGCTTTTACAGAGCTCCTGAAGCTTTCTTT,CASSFYRAPEAFF
TRBJ2-2,NA,TRBV28,TRBD1,TGTGCCAGCAACCCTACAGGGGTCACCGGGGAGCTGTTTTTT,CASNPTGVTGELFF
TRBJ1-2,NA,TRBV28,TRBD1,TGTGCCAGCAGTTTTGGCGACAGGGAGTATGGCTACACCTTC,CASSFGDREYGYTF
TRBJ2-5,NA,TRBV11-2,TRBD1,TGTGCCAGCAGAACAGGACAGGTGCAAGAGACCCAGTACTTC,CASRTGQVQETQYF
TRBJ2-3,NA,TRBV6-1,TRBD2,TGTGCCAGCAGTGAAATAGGCGGGAGGCCAGATACGCAGTATTTT,CASSEIGGRPDTQYF
TRBJ2-5,once,TRBV10-3,TRBD2,TGTGCCATCAGTGATAGGGCTAGCGGGAGTTCCCGGGAGACCCAGTACTTC,CAISDRASGSSRETQYF
TRBJ2-3,NA,TRBV6-6,TRBD1,TGTGCCAGCAGTCCCGGGGCAGGGGGAACAGATACGCAGTATTTT,CASSPGAGGTDTQYF
TRBJ1-1,few,TRBV19,NA,TGTGCCAGTAGACCGGAGGGGACGGTAAACACTGAAGCTTTCTTT,CASRPEGTVNTEAFF
TRBJ2-1,NA,TRBV9,NA,TGTGCCAGCAGTTCCGTGCAGGCGAACAATGAGCAGTTCTTC,CASSSVQANNEQFF
TRBJ2-4,NA,TRBV5-1,TRBD1,TGCGCCAGCAGCTTAGGGGACAGGCAATCCAAAAACATTCAGTACTTC,CASSLGDRQSKNIQYF
TRBJ1-1,few,TRBV7-9,NA,TGTGCCAGCAGCCATAGACAGTATGGCACTGAAGCTTTCTTT,CASSHRQYGTEAFF
TRBJ1-2,NA,TRBV6-6,NA,TGTGCCAGCGGGGGGAGGGATAACTATGGCTACACCTTC,CASGGRDNYGYTF
TRBJ1-1,NA,TRBV12-5,NA,TGTGCTAGTGGTCCCCGCGGAGAGGCAGGTGAAGCTTTCTTT,CASGPRGEAGEAFF
TRBJ1-4,few,TRBV6-6,NA,TGTGCCAGCAGTTACGCGCCCGTGGGGGAGGAAAAACTGTTTTTT,CASSYAPVGEEKLFF
TRBJ2-7,NA,TRBV14,NA,TGTGCCAGCAGTTCGGGAGTAGCGCAGTACTTC,CASSSGVAQYF
TRBJ2-1,NA,TRBV7-9,TRBD2,TGTGCCAGCAGCTGGGGGACTAGCAGTGAGCAGTTCTTC,CASSWGTSSEQFF
TRBJ2-7,NA,TRBV28,NA,TGTGCCAGCAGACTTCCGGGGCCCACCTACGAGCAGTACTTC,CASRLPGPTYEQYF
TRBJ2-1,NA,TRBV30,TRBD1,TGTGCCTGGAGTGTCCCAGGGGGCCGAAATGAGCAGTTCTTC,CAWSVPGGRNEQFF
TRBJ2-5,NA,TRBV5-1,NA,TGCGCCAGCAGCTTGCCCAGTGAGACCCAGTACTTC,CASSLPSETQYF
TRBJ2-5,NA,TRBV7-3,NA,TGTGCCAGCAGCTCCGGGACGGGGACCCAGTACTTC,CASSSGTGTQYF
TRBJ1-5,NA,TRBV10-3,NA,TGTGCCATCAGCGAGGTCCGAGCTGGGTTCCCCAATCAGCCCCAGCATTTT,CAISEVRAGFPNQPQHF
TRBJ2-3,NA,TRBV12-5,NA,TGTGCTAGTGGTCTGGGAATAGCGGAAAGGAGTTTTGACACAGATACGCAGTATTTT,CASGLGIAERSFDTDTQYF
TRBJ1-1,few,TRBV4-2,TRBD1,TGTGCCAGCAGCCAACCGGGACAGGAGGTACAGGGAGCTTTCTTT,CASSQPGQEVQGAFF
TRBJ2-1,NA,TRBV4-1,NA,TGCGCCAGCAGCCAAGATACAGGTGGCTACAATGAGCAGTTCTTC,CASSQDTGGYNEQFF
TRBJ1-6,NA,TRBV27,TRBD1,TGTGCCAGCAGTTTGAGGAGACAGGGGAAATCACCCCTCCACTTT,CASSLRRQGKSPLHF
TRBJ2-5,NA,TRBV29-1,TRBD1,TGCAGCGTTGGGGACAGGGGAGGAGAGACCCAGTACTTC,CSVGDRGGETQYF
TRBJ2-2,NA,TRBV12-5,NA,TGTGCTAGTGCCCCGGGACCCGGGGAGCTGTTTTTT,CASAPGPGELFF
TRBJ1-5,NA,TRBV18,NA,TGTGCCAGCTCCGTCGAACCGTTCAATCAGCCCCAGCATTTT,CASSVEPFNQPQHF
TRBJ2-1,once,TRBV19,TRBD2,TGTGCCAGTAGTCCCGGACTAGCGGGCCTAGAGCAGTTCTTC,CASSPGLAGLEQFF
TRBJ2-1,once,TRBV10-3,TRBD2,TGTGCCACCGGCGGGAGGAGCTCCTACAATGAGCAGTTCTTC,CATGGRSSYNEQFF
TRBJ2-5,once,TRBV7-2,NA,TGTGCCAGCAGCTTAACGTCCTCCGTGGGAGAGACCCAGTACTTC,CASSLTSSVGETQYF
TRBJ2-2,NA,TRBV9,TRBD2,TGTGCCAGCAGCCCGGGACTAGCGGGAGGCCGGAGCACCGGGGAGCTGTTTTTT,CASSPGLAGGRSTGELFF
TRBJ1-4,once,TRBV2,NA,TGTGCCAGCAGGGCGGTTCTGGGCGAAAAACTGTTTTTT,CASRAVLGEKLFF
TRBJ1-3,NA,TRBV6-6,TRBD1,TGTGCCAGCAGGACCGGACAGGGGGCGGGTGGAAACACCATATATTTT,CASRTGQGAGGNTIYF
TRBJ2-6,NA,TRBV19,TRBD1,TGTGCCAGTAGTACTAGACAGGGCCCCTACTCTGGGGCCAACGTCCTGACTTTC,CASSTRQGPYSGANVLTF
TRBJ2-3,NA,TRBV10-3,TRBD2,TGTGCCATCAGTGGGACTAGCGGAGGGCCCACAGATACGCAGTATTTT,CAISGTSGGPTDTQYF
TRBJ2-4,once,TRBV6-5,TRBD1,TGTGCCAGCAGTTCCCCAGGGGGATTACAGTACTTC,CASSSPGGLQYF
TRBJ2-2,NA,TRBV5-8,NA,TGTGCCAGCAGCCACAGAACGAGGGGCACCGGGGAGCTGTTTTTT,CASSHRTRGTGELFF
TRBJ2-1,once,TRBV5-1,NA,TGCGCCAGCAGCCAACCGGTAAACAATGAGCAGTTCTTC,CASSQPVNNEQFF
TRBJ2-7,few,TRBV4-3,NA,TGCGCCAGCAGCCAAGAACGGACCCTAACCCACGAGCAGTACTTC,CASSQERTLTHEQYF
TRBJ2-7,NA,TRBV10-3,NA,TGTGCCATCAGTGCAGGGACCTACGAGCAGTACTTC,CAISAGTYEQYF
TRBJ2-2,NA,TRBV7-2,NA,TGTGCCAGCAGCTTAGCTACAGGTTTGGGCACCGGGGAGCTGTTTTTT,CASSLATGLGTGELFF
TRBJ2-1,NA,TRBV11-2,TRBD2,TGTGCCAGCAGCTTGCGGACTAGCGGGATCTACAATGAGCAGTTCTTC,CASSLRTSGIYNEQFF
TRBJ1-2,NA,TRBV4-1,NA,TGCGCCAGCAGCCGCGCTTACTCGGACGTCACCAACTATGGCTACACCTTC,CASSRAYSDVTNYGYTF
TRBJ1-4,NA,TRBV12-5,TRBD1,TGTGCTAGTGGTCGAGGACAGGATAATGAAAAACTGTTTTTT,CASGRGQDNEKLFF
TRBJ2-2,NA,TRBV2,TRBD2,TGTGCCAGCAGAGGAGCGGGGGGGCCTTTGGGGGAGCTGTTTTTT,CASRGAGGPLGELFF
TRBJ2-7,NA,TRBV19,NA,TGTGCCAGTAGTATAGGACCCACTGTGGGCGAGCAGTACTTC,CASSIGPTVGEQYF